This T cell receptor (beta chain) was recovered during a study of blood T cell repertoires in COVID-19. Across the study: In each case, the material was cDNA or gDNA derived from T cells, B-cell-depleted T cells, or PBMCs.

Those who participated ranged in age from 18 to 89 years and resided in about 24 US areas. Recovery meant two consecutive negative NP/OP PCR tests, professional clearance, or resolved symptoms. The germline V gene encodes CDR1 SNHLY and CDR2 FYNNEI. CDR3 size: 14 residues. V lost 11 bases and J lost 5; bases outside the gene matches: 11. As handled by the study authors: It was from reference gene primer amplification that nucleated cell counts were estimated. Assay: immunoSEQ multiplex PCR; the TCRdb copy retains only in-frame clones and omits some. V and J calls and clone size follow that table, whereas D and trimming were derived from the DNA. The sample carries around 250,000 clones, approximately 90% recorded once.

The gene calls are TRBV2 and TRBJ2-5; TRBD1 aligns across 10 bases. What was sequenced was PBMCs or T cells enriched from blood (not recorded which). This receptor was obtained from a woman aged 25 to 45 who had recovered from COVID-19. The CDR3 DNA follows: TGTGCCCGAGCGGGACAGGGGACGACGGAGACCCAGTACTTC. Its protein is CARAGQGTTETQYF.